This T cell receptor (beta chain) was sequenced in a study of blood T cells in healthy people across ages. Study-wide points: PBMCs left unsorted prevented a conclusive naive versus antigen-experienced comparison.

Sample-barcoded 5' priming and a J-beta primer mix drove a second PCR of about 6 to 11 cycles. A template-switch adaptor with 12 random nucleotides tagged each cDNA molecule. Each CDR3 protein gets one entry after TCRdb re-called the 5' RACE reads with MiXCR. The data show 800,000 to 950,000 distinct CDR3 sequences, just under 30% seen once. The CDR3 length is 15 residues. Looked up from germline, CDR1 is MDHEN and CDR2 is SYDVKM. In regard to this clonotype: Its antigen is unknown. Since a much larger clone is just one base distant, this may be a read error.

These data were also reused for a study on T cells of mothers and their children. This second study notes: Per mother, over 9 million TCR beta CDR3 reads were obtained; per child, approximately 3 million.

The material sequenced was blood. The chain is built from TRBV28 and TRBJ2-5, with D possibly TRBD2 on 7 matching bases. The last part of the DNA fits TRBJ2-7 better; the J call may be wrong. The sequence came from a woman aged 40 to 49 in good health. The CDR3 DNA is TGTGCCAGCAGTTTAGAGACGGGGGGCCGGAACGAGCAGTACTTC. It codes for CASSLETGGRNEQYF.